This record looks at one T cell receptor beta chain sequence and its context. Its specificity is not known. This entry is derived from a study of cytomegalovirus exposure and HLA in healthy donors. The PCR ran on 60 Vbeta and 13 Jbeta primers. Assay used: immunoSEQ multiplex PCR; TCRdb lists only in-frame clones, some missing. In the table there are about 130,000 clones, around 80% of which are singletons. The CDR3 extends over 14 amino acids. CDR1 is MNHNS, CDR2 SASEGT, per germline. V lost 1 base, J lost 10 bases, and 11 bases lay in between. Broader study findings: Cytomegalovirus-associated TCR beta chains were listed, numbering some 150. DRB1 showed the most TCR associations and HLA-C the fewest in a later analysis, as rates varied by HLA locus.

This clonotype originated in a man in his fifties or sixties in good health and CMV-seronegative. Sequencing input: PBMCs. The rearrangement joins TRBV6-1 to TRBJ1-6; a weak D match, TRBD1 (6 bases). CDR3 sequence (DNA): TGTGCCAGCAGTGAAGACAGGGCGGCATCACCCCTCCACTTT. Translating it yields CASSEDRAASPLHF.